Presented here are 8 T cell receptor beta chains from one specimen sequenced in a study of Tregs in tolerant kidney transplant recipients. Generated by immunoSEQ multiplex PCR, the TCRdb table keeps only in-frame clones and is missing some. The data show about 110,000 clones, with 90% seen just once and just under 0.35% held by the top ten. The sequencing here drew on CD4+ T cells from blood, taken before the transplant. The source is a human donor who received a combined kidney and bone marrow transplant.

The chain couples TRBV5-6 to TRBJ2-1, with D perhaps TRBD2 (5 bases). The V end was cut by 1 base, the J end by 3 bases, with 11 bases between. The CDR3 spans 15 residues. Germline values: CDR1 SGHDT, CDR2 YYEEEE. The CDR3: CASSLKPSLYNEQFF. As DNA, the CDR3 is TGTGCCAGCAGCTTGAAGCCTAGCCTCTACAATGAGCAGTTCTTC.

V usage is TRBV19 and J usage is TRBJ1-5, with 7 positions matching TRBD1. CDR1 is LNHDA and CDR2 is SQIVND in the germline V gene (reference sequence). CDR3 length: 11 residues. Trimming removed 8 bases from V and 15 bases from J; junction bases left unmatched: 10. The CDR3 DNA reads TGTGCCAGTGGGAAGGGGGCCCGGAGGCATTTT. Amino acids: CASGKGARRHF. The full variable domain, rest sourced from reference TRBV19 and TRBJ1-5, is DGGITQSPKYLFRKEGQNVTLSCEQNLNHDAMYWYRQDPGQGLRLIYYSQIVNDFQKGDIAEGYSVSREKKESFPLTVTSAQKNPTAFYLCASGKGARRHFGDGTRLSIL.

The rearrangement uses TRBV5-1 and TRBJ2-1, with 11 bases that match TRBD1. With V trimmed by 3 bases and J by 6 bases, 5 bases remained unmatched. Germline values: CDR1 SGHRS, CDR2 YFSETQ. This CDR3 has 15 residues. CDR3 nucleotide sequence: TGCGCCAGCAGCTCCGGGACAGGGGGTTTCAATGAGCAGTTCTTC. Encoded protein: CASSSGTGGFNEQFF.

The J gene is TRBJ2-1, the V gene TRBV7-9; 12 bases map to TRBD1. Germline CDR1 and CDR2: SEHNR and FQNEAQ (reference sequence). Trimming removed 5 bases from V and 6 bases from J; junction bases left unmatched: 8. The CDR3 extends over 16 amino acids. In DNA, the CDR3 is TGTGCCAGCAGCCCCGGCTCGGGACAGGGGGCCAATGAGCAGTTCTTC. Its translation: CASSPGSGQGANEQFF.

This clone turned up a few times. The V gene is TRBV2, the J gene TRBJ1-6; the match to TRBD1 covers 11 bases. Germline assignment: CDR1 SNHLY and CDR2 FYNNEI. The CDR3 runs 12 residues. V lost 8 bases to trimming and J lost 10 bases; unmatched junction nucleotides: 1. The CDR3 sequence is CASGTGGSPLHF. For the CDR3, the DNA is TGTGCCAGCGGGACAGGGGGATCACCCCTCCACTTT.

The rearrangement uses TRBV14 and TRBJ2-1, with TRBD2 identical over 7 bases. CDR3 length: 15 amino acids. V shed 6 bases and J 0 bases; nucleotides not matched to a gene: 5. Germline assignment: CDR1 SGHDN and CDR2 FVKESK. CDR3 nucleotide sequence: TGTGCCAGCAGACCTAGCGGAAGCTCCTACAATGAGCAGTTCTTC. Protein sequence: CASRPSGSSYNEQFF.

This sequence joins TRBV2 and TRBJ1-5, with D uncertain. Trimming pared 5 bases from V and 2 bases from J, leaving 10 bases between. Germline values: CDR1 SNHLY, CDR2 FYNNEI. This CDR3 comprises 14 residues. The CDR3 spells CASSSRGGNQPQHF. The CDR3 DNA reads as TGTGCCAGCAGTTCCCGGGGAGGCAATCAGCCCCAGCATTTT.

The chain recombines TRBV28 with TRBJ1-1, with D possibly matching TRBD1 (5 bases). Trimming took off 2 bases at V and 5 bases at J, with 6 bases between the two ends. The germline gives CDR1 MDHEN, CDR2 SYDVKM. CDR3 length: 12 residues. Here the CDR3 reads CASSLAGTEAFF. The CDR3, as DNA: TGTGCCAGCAGTTTAGCAGGGACTGAAGCTTTCTTT. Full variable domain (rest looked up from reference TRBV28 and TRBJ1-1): DVKVTQSSRYLVKRTGEKVFLECVQDMDHENMFWYRQDPGLGLRLIYFSYDVKMKEKGDIPEGYSVSREKKERFSLILESASTNQTSMYLCASSLAGTEAFFGQGTRLTVV.